The TCR beta chain described here comes from a study of blood T cells in healthy people across ages. Study-wide background: With template switching, about one barcoded beta molecule was captured per two T cells.

This clonotype was seen a few times. This CDR3 contains 13 residues. The germline CDR1 and CDR2 sequences are SQVTM and ANQGSEA. Trimming stripped 0 bases from V and 6 bases from J, with 11 bases between. A second PCR, run for about 7 to 12 cycles, used a sample-barcoded 5' primer plus a J-beta primer mix. From the 5' RACE reads, TCRdb called clonotypes with MiXCR, one entry per CDR3 protein. In the table there are 800,000 or so distinct CDR3 sequences, 20% to 25% of which are singletons. The sample was also linked to a second study, of T cells of mothers and their children.

This TCR was sampled from a boy aged 10-17 years in good health. This chain uses TRBV29-1 with TRBJ1-2; possibly TRBD1 for D (5 bases). Sequencing was done on a sample of blood. In DNA form, the CDR3 reads TGCAGCGTTGAAGAGAACGGGGGAAATGGCTACACCTTC. This codes for CSVEENGGNGYTF.